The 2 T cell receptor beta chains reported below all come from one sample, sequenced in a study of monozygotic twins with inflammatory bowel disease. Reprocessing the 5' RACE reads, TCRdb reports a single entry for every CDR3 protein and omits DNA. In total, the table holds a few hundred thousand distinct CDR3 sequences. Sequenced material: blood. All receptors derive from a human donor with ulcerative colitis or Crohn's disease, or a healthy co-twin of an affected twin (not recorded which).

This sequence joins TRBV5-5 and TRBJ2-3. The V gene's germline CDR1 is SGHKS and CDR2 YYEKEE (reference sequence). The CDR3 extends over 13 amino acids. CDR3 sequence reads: CASSLGWPDTQYF.

The CDR3 is CASSLSGTGVGQPQHF. J is TRBJ1-5 and V is TRBV5-1; without DNA, the TCRdb call of TRBD1 cannot be checked. Germline assignment: CDR1 SGHRS and CDR2 YFSETQ. The CDR3 has 16 residues.